This T cell receptor (beta chain) was sequenced during a study of blood T cells in healthy people across ages (dated by TCRdb to about 2015). In terms of the full investigation: In model experiments, template switching captured roughly one uniquely barcoded TCR beta cDNA molecule for every two T cells. Two additional independent replicas of 1 million unique cDNA reads from the same blood draw were analyzed for two donors (one aged 18 to 30 and one aged 80 or older). The donors were split into four age groups: young (average 16 years), middle-aged (39), aged (more than 60) and long-lived (approximately 80). To track age-related changes in TCR beta repertoire diversity, the study relied on deep sequencing normalized with unique cDNA molecular identifiers. The paper's findings and limits, for the study overall: Estimates of total diversity based on one million sequenced T cells were regarded as lower bounds and as underestimates. Observed TCR beta diversity correlated strongly with the percentage of naive T cells measured by flow cytometry. Because donor CMV infection status was unknown, age-related changes in expanded clonotypes were potentially confounded. Conclusive comparison of naive and antigen-experienced compartments was prevented by the profiling of bulk unsorted PBMCs. As age increased, observed TCR beta diversity per million T cells dropped in a roughly linear way, and a significant reduction was already evident by age 40. The long-lived group showed more naive CD4+ T cells, fewer expanded clones and increased TCR diversity than the aged group, suggesting age selection.

Concerning this clonotype itself: What this receptor recognizes is not known. No quality values exist for individual bases; no much larger clone is one base distant.

Donors were a few dozen systemically healthy Caucasian individuals from Russia aged roughly 6 to 90 years. Each donor gave about 11 milliliters of peripheral blood, drawn into EDTA-treated Vacutainer tubes. Ficoll-Paque density-gradient centrifugation was used to isolate PBMCs, with at least 6.5 million per sample. Trizol reagent was used to extract total RNA from PBMCs, with at least 5.5 micrograms per sample. The percentages of naive CD45RAhigh/CD27high T cells were determined by flow cytometry on a PBMC aliquot from every donor. CDR1 is given as DFQATT and CDR2 as SNEGSKA, both from the germline V gene (reference sequence). The CDR3 covers 14 residues, taking in both the cysteine and the phenylalanine. Only the CDR3 DNA is retained, 42 bases long and in frame from the first base. Library creation used 5' RACE. TCRdb shows the sequencer as Illumina HiSeq 2500. A second PCR of about 7 to 12 cycles was run with a J-beta primer mix and a sample-barcoded 5' primer. A unique molecular identifier was introduced onto each TCR beta cDNA molecule by a template-switch 5' adaptor carrying 12 random nucleotides. Each sample yielded at least 2.5 million CDR3-containing paired-end reads. First-strand cDNA synthesis was performed from all RNA using the Mint cDNA synthesis kit, with priming by a TRBC-specific oligonucleotide. After uracil-DNA glycosylase treatment, a first 18-cycle PCR used universal primers M1SS and BC2_uni_R on all cDNA. On the authors' methods: Normalization of each sample was performed by random selection of 1 million high-quality reads, each carrying a distinct molecular identifier. Instead of being binned into consensus sequences, reads that shared molecular identifiers were thrown out. MiTCR, with a Q25 quality threshold and the strictest error-elimination algorithm, was used for CDR3 identification, clonotype clustering and error correction. A nonparametric unseen species model with Euler transformation was used to estimate a lower bound on total TCR beta diversity. In-frame beta chains were kept once TCRdb had trimmed the public reads at Q25 with fastp and called clones with MiXCR. For every CDR3 protein sequence, its rows merge into one entry that carries the most common genes and DNA. V and J calls and clone size were set by TCRdb, not the authors. Across this sample there are hundreds of thousands of distinct CDR3 sequences, with less than 25% seen only once. Of the sample, around 10% falls within the top ten clones.

The sample also formed part of further work on T cells of mothers and their children. The second study's paper adds: Donors were nine systemically healthy Caucasian individuals: three mothers and their six children. cDNA synthesis consumed the entire amount of extracted RNA, loaded at about 1.6 ug RNA in each 15 ul reaction. Sample barcodes and 2-4 random nucleotides were added via the M1S primer in the second PCR. Over 8 million TCR beta CDR3 reads were obtained for each mother, and 2.5 million to 3 million reads were obtained for each child. Thymic selection similarly shapes TCR recombination output in related and unrelated pairs, with minor effect from inherited differences. Normalized repertoire overlap in related mother-child pairs was always slightly higher than in unrelated mother-child pairs, but the difference was never significant. No persistent microchimeric T cell clones were found, with a detection sensitivity of 80 to 100 clones per million clonotypes. The study used deep NGS to compare TCR beta repertoires of mothers and children, seeking features distinguishing related mother-child pairs from unrelated individuals. The mean age was about 38 +/- 4 years for the mothers and roughly 11 +/- 4 years for the children. After adapter ligation with NEBNext reagents, the libraries were sequenced on Illumina HiSeq 2000 with 100+100 nt paired-end reads. To avoid cross-contamination, the mother libraries and the child libraries were prepared a month apart and sequenced in separate runs. For each donor, somewhere between roughly 450,000 and 2,100,000 distinct TCR beta clonotypes were identified. Naive TCR beta clonotypes were estimated from low-frequency clonotypes matched to each donor's FACS-determined naive share, without sorting.

This chain joins TRBV20-1 to TRBJ2-5; the D segment cannot be called with confidence. The tail of the sequence fits TRBJ2-1 better, so the J call may be wrong. This TCR derives from a boy aged 5-17 years in good health. The material sequenced was blood. The CDR3 reads as follows: CSARSGANDNEQFF. The sequence in DNA is TGCAGTGCTAGAAGTGGTGCCAACGACAATGAGCAGTTCTTC.